The 23 T cell receptor beta chains below come from one sample, sequenced in a study of cytomegalovirus exposure and HLA in healthy donors. The primer mix had 60 Vbeta and 13 Jbeta primers. The table came from immunoSEQ multiplex PCR; TCRdb's copy has only in-frame clones and leaves some out. The table has about 190,000 clones, roughly 80% seen once; the top ten hold about 1.7%. The sequenced sample consisted of PBMCs. The receptors derive from a woman between 18 and 29 years old in good health and CMV-seronegative.

The chain carries TRBV27 and TRBJ1-2; 7 bases map to TRBD1. Looked up from germline, CDR1 is MNHEY and CDR2 is SMNVEV (reference sequence). This CDR3 is built from 18 residues. J gave up 1 base and V 7 bases, and 18 bases lay outside the gene matches. CDR3 protein: CASTTLGGALLDNYGYTF. The CDR3 DNA reads as TGTGCCAGCACGACGTTAGGGGGCGCTTTGCTAGATAACTATGGCTACACCTTC.

The sample holds a few counts of this clone. The chain recombines TRBV10-3 with TRBJ1-1, with D hard to call. V lost 3 bases, J lost 4 bases, and 9 bases lay in between. CDR1 ENHRY and CDR2 SYGVKD come from the germline V gene. This CDR3 is 13 amino acids long. DNA of the CDR3: TGTGCCATCAGTGAATTCCTTTCCACTGAAGCTTTCTTT. This translates into CAISEFLSTEAFF.

This chain connects TRBV4-1 to TRBJ2-5; TRBD2 agrees at 16 bases. Germline loops: CDR1 MGHRA, CDR2 YSYEKL. The CDR3 runs to 18 residues. V was pared by 2 bases and J by 5 bases, with 8 bases of the junction left unmatched. The CDR3: CASSQTNLGLAGGETQYF. For the CDR3, the DNA is TGCGCCAGCAGCCAAACTAACTTGGGACTAGCGGGAGGGGAGACCCAGTACTTC.

The chain joins TRBV9 to TRBJ2-1; possibly TRBD2 for D (6 bases). The CDR3 covers 14 residues. V was pared by 3 bases and J by 10 bases, with 17 bases between. Germline-derived CDR1 and CDR2 are SGDLS and YYNGEE. The CDR3 loop is CASSAPGLVKEQFF. Written as DNA, the CDR3 is TGTGCCAGCAGCGCACCGGGACTGGTTAAGGAGCAGTTCTTC.

V usage is TRBV5-8 and J usage is TRBJ1-2, with no clear D. The germline V and J ends were trimmed by 4 bases and 8 bases, with 15 bases remaining between them. This CDR3 has 13 residues. Germline assignment: CDR1 SGHTS and CDR2 YDEGEE. The DNA of the CDR3 is TGTGCCAGCAGCAGAGGCACTGCTTCGGGCTACACCTTC. Amino acids: CASSRGTASGYTF.

As regards this clone: One end of the junction varies from germline; a read error may be responsible. The CDR3 nucleotides read TGTGCCAGTAGTTCCGGCAGGGGTCTGGACAACTTC. This encodes CASSSGRGLDNF. J is TRBJ1-2 and V is TRBV19; D might be TRBD1 (6 bases). Germline V gene data show CDR1 as LNHDA and CDR2 as SQIVND (reference sequence). This CDR3 is 12 amino acids long.

This clone has more than one count but fewer than ten. This chain connects TRBV7-7 to TRBJ2-2; a possible D gene is TRBD1 (6 bases). Germline-derived CDR1 and CDR2 are SSHAT and FNYEAQ (reference sequence). The CDR3 loop spans 14 amino acids. V was shortened by 2 bases and J by 5 bases, with 9 bases between the two germline ends. This CDR3 reads CASSLRGMTGELFF. CDR3 nucleotides: TGTGCCAGCAGCTTAAGGGGGATGACCGGGGAGCTGTTTTTT.

The V and J genes are TRBV6-1 and TRBJ1-5; D possibly corresponds to TRBD1 (6 bases). CDR3 length: 15 residues. V lost 6 bases, J lost 1 base, and 13 bases lay in between. From germline, CDR1 is MNHNS and CDR2 SASEGT. Here the CDR3 reads CASRIDRSSNQPQHF. The CDR3 nucleotides are TGTGCCAGCAGAATCGACAGGAGCAGCAATCAGCCCCAGCATTTT.

This chain uses TRBV19 with TRBJ2-7; 7 positions agree with TRBD2. V dropped 5 bases and J dropped 2; count of bases not matched to a gene: 6. This CDR3 spans 14 amino acids. The germline V gene has CDR1 LNHDA and CDR2 SQIVND (reference sequence). The CDR3 is CASSETSAPYEQYF. CDR3 coding DNA: TGTGCCAGTAGTGAAACTAGCGCGCCCTACGAGCAGTACTTC.

The gene calls are TRBV6-1 and TRBJ1-5; D remains unclear. Germline V gives CDR1 MNHNS, CDR2 SASEGT. Trimming left V 3 bases short and J 0 bases short, with 9 bases between. The CDR3 runs 15 residues. CDR3 sequence (DNA): TGTGCCAGCAGTGATGGAGCCTATAGCAATCAGCCCCAGCATTTT. Its protein is CASSDGAYSNQPQHF.

The genes are TRBV15 and TRBJ2-2; D unclear. V lost 2 bases and J lost 2, with 9 bases in between. The germline gives CDR1 LNHNV, CDR2 YYDKDF (reference sequence). The CDR3 length is 15 residues. For the CDR3, the DNA is TGTGCCACCAGCAGACCGGTCCTAAACACCGGGGAGCTGTTTTTT. It encodes CATSRPVLNTGELFF.

The gene calls are TRBV5-5 and TRBJ1-5; the D gene is possibly TRBD1 (6 bases). The CDR3 has 16 residues. V was cut by 4 bases and J by 4 bases, with 18 bases left in between. Germline-derived CDR1 and CDR2 are SGHKS and YYEKEE (reference sequence). This chain's CDR3 is CASSEHRAGANQPQHF. The CDR3, as DNA: TGTGCCAGCAGCGAACACAGGGCTGGCGCGAATCAGCCCCAGCATTTT. Based on the CDR3 plus reference TRBV5-5 and TRBJ1-5, the full variable domain is DAGVTQSPTHLIKTRGQQVTLRCSPISGHKSVSWYQQVLGQGPQFIFQYYEKEERGRGNFPDRFSARQFPNYSSELNVNALLLGDSALYLCASSEHRAGANQPQHFGDGTRLSIL.

V is TRBV6-1 and J is TRBJ1-1; 7 bases match TRBD1. Germline lookup yields CDR1 MNHNS and CDR2 SASEGT. Trimming cost V 5 bases and J 4 bases; bases outside gene matches: 4. The CDR3 consists of 13 residues. The CDR3 DNA follows: TGTGCCAGCAGTTATTCAGGGGGCACTGAAGCTTTCTTT. Its protein product is CASSYSGGTEAFF.

V usage is TRBV7-2 and J usage is TRBJ2-5, with unresolved D. Germline V CDR1 and CDR2: SGHTA, FQGNSA. The CDR3 has 13 amino acids. V was pared by 4 bases and J by 5 bases, with 11 bases between. The CDR3 DNA reads as TGTGCCAGCAGCTCATACAAGTTCGAGACCCAGTACTTC. Its protein product is CASSSYKFETQYF. Combining the CDR3 with reference TRBV7-2 and TRBJ2-5 gives the whole variable domain GAGVSQSPSNKVTEKGKDVELRCDPISGHTALYWYRQSLGQGLEFLIYFQGNSAPDKSGLPSDRFSAERTGGSVSTLTIQRTQQEDSAVYLCASSSYKFETQYFGPGTRLLVL.

The CDR3 loop is CASSPVAGGSETQYF. The CDR3 nucleotides are TGTGCCAGCTCACCAGTAGCGGGAGGGTCTGAGACCCAGTACTTC. The rearrangement uses TRBV18 and TRBJ2-5; 11 nucleotides agree with TRBD2. Germline-derived CDR1 and CDR2 are KGHSH and LQKENI. The CDR3 extends over 15 amino acids. V lost 2 bases, J lost 5 bases, and 4 bases stayed unmatched.

This chain connects TRBV7-2 to TRBJ2-3; the match to TRBD2 covers 7 bases. Germline CDR1 and CDR2: SGHTA and FQGNSA. The CDR3 length is 16 residues. V shed 1 base and J 4 bases; nucleotides not matched to a gene: 8. Here the CDR3 reads CASSLGGGSGADTQYF. CDR3 sequence (DNA): TGTGCCAGCAGCTTAGGCGGCGGGAGTGGCGCAGATACGCAGTATTTT. Using reference TRBV7-2 and TRBJ2-3 for the parts outside the CDR3, the full variable domain is GAGVSQSPSNKVTEKGKDVELRCDPISGHTALYWYRQSLGQGLEFLIYFQGNSAPDKSGLPSDRFSAERTGGSVSTLTIQRTQQEDSAVYLCASSLGGGSGADTQYFGPGTRLTVL.

CDR3 nucleotides: TGTGCCAGCCAACCGGGACTAGCGAGGTACAATGAGCAGTTCTTC. It is translated as CASQPGLARYNEQFF. V and J are TRBV19 and TRBJ2-1, with 10 bases identical to TRBD2. Trimming removed 9 bases from V and 4 bases from J; junction bases left unmatched: 9. Per germline, CDR1 LNHDA and CDR2 SQIVND (reference sequence). The CDR3 extends over 15 amino acids.

The rearrangement links TRBV19 to TRBJ2-5; 11 bases are shared with TRBD1. Looked up from germline, CDR1 is LNHDA and CDR2 is SQIVND (reference sequence). The CDR3 length is 15 residues. V lost 4 bases and J lost 4; bases outside the gene matches: 5. CDR3 sequence: CASSSGQGALETQYF. CDR3 DNA sequence: TGTGCCAGTAGTAGCGGACAGGGGGCTTTAGAGACCCAGTACTTC.

This clone was seen only once. The rearrangement uses TRBV7-9 and TRBJ1-1; D not resolved. Germline V gene data show CDR1 as SEHNR and CDR2 as FQNEAQ (reference sequence). The CDR3 runs 16 residues. The germline V and J ends were trimmed by 1 base and 8 bases, with 20 bases remaining between them. CDR3 loop: CASSLGSWLDGKEAFF. The CDR3, as DNA: TGTGCCAGCAGCTTAGGGAGTTGGTTGGACGGGAAGGAAGCTTTCTTT.

The rearrangement links TRBV7-6 to TRBJ2-1, with D possibly matching TRBD1 (6 bases). This CDR3 spans 14 amino acids. The germline CDR1 and CDR2 sequences are SGHVS and FNYEAQ. V dropped 5 bases and J dropped 8 bases, with 16 bases sitting between them. CDR3 region: CASSQLQGIDEQFF. The CDR3 DNA reads TGTGCCAGCAGCCAGCTACAGGGAATCGATGAGCAGTTCTTC.

The chain combines TRBV14 with TRBJ2-4; 7 positions agree with TRBD1. Germline V CDR1 and CDR2: SGHDN, FVKESK. V was clipped by 4 bases and J by 6 bases; unmatched bases: 3. This CDR3 is built from 13 residues. The CDR3 protein is CASSLAGGNIQYF. CDR3 nucleotides: TGTGCCAGCAGCCTTGCAGGGGGAAACATTCAGTACTTC. The complete variable domain, with remaining parts taken from reference TRBV14 and TRBJ2-4, reads EAGVTQFPSHSVIEKGQTVTLRCDPISGHDNLYWYRRVMGKEIKFLLHFVKESKQDESGMPNNRFLAERTGGTYSTLKVQPAELEDSGVYFCASSLAGGNIQYFGAGTRLSVL.

V and J are TRBV2 and TRBJ2-7; perhaps TRBD1 as D (5 bases). V shed 7 bases and J shed 1 base, with 8 bases lying between them. The CDR3 extends over 12 amino acids. Germline V CDR1 and CDR2: SNHLY, FYNNEI. CDR3 in amino acids: CASNQGSYEQYV. DNA of the CDR3: TGTGCCAGCAATCAGGGATCCTACGAGCAGTACGTC.

The gene calls are TRBV7-9 and TRBJ1-1; 7 bases line up with TRBD1. V shed 5 bases, J shed 4 bases, and the junction held 10 bases outside the gene matches. Germline CDR1 SEHNR, CDR2 FQNEAQ (reference sequence). The CDR3 runs 15 residues. CDR3 loop: CASSHDRVGGTEAFF. As DNA, the CDR3 is TGTGCCAGCAGCCACGACAGGGTGGGAGGCACTGAAGCTTTCTTT.